A selection of T cell receptor beta chains follows, all from one sample in a study of OX40 agonist ivuxolimab in advanced cancers. The data were produced by immunoSEQ multiplex PCR, yet TCRdb's version contains in-frame clones alone and is incomplete. The sample gives about 73,000 clones, 80% to 95% of which show up once; approximately 0.5% is in the top ten. Sequenced here: CD4+ or CD8+ T cells sorted from blood, sampled in a trial of the OX40 agonist ivuxolimab. The receptors were sampled from an adult with an advanced solid tumor such as melanoma, head and neck, liver or kidney cancer. Each CDR3 is given with its conserved first and last residue. Each record gives: CDR3 DNA, CDR3 protein, clone size, CDR3 length, J gene, D gene, V gene. D genes are given only for firm matches. Clone size is given for some rows only: seen once, a few or many times, or a class if the clone is expanded.

TGTGCCAGCAGCAGGGACGGTGGAAACACCATATATTTT,CASSRDGGNTIYF,-,13,TRBJ1-3,-,TRBV7-3
TGTGCCAGCAGTACAGCGGGAGCGAACACCGGGGAGCTGTTTTTT,CASSTAGANTGELFF,once,15,TRBJ2-2,TRBD2,TRBV28
TGTGCCAGCAGACCAGACAGGGACGGGGCTGAAGCTTTCTTT,CASRPDRDGAEAFF,-,14,TRBJ1-1,TRBD1,TRBV11-2
TGTGCCAGCACCTCACCGGACAGACTAAACTATGGCTACACCTTC,CASTSPDRLNYGYTF,-,15,TRBJ1-2,-,TRBV6-5
TGTGCCAGTAGTATTTGGCTAGCGGGGAACAATGAGCAGTTCTTC,CASSIWLAGNNEQFF,-,15,TRBJ2-1,TRBD2,TRBV19
TGCGCCAGCAGCCACCCTGGACGGGACAGGGCGGGCGAGCAGTACTTC,CASSHPGRDRAGEQYF,once,16,TRBJ2-7,TRBD1,TRBV4-1
TGTGCCAGCAGCGCAGGGGGGCACCAGCCCCAGCATTTT,CASSAGGHQPQHF,-,13,TRBJ1-5,TRBD1,TRBV2
TGTGCCAGCAGCTTATTGGCGGGACTAGCGGGAGTGAGGGGGGAGCTGTTTTTT,CASSLLAGLAGVRGELFF,few,18,TRBJ2-2,TRBD2,TRBV11-1
TGTGCCAGCAGTGTGGGACTAGCGGAGGACAATGAGCAGTTCTTC,CASSVGLAEDNEQFF,-,15,TRBJ2-1,TRBD2,TRBV6-4
TGTGCCAGCAGCTTCCTTCAAGAGCGGGACTCCTACGAGCAGTACTTC,CASSFLQERDSYEQYF,-,16,TRBJ2-7,TRBD2,TRBV5-6
TGCGCCAGCAGCTTCAGCGGGGTGGGAAGCACAGATACGCAGTATTTT,CASSFSGVGSTDTQYF,-,16,TRBJ2-3,TRBD2,TRBV5-1
TGTGCCAGCAGCTTAGCGGGAGCGACAGATACGCAGTATTTT,CASSLAGATDTQYF,-,14,TRBJ2-3,-,TRBV7-2
TGTGCCAGCAGGGGGGGTCAGGGGCGCTACGAGCAGTACTTC,CASRGGQGRYEQYF,-,14,TRBJ2-7,-,TRBV6-1
TGTGCCAGCAGTCCCTATGGAAATGGCAATGAGCAGTTCTTC,CASSPYGNGNEQFF,medium-sized,14,TRBJ2-1,-,TRBV6-6
TGTGCCAGTAGTATGTTTAGCGGGACAACCTACGAGCAGTACTTC,CASSMFSGTTYEQYF,once,15,TRBJ2-7,TRBD2,TRBV19
TGTGCCAGCTCACCACCAGCGGGCCCGAGGCCAGATACGCAGTATTTT,CASSPPAGPRPDTQYF,-,16,TRBJ2-3,-,TRBV18
TGTGCCAGCAGTTCCTCGAGTAATCGTGGCACAGATACGCAGTATTTT,CASSSSSNRGTDTQYF,-,16,TRBJ2-3,-,TRBV5-4
TGCGCCAGCAGCCAAGACTGGGGGAACACTGAAGCTTTCTTT,CASSQDWGNTEAFF,-,14,TRBJ1-1,-,TRBV4-3
TGTGCCAGTAGTATGGGTCGACAAGAGACCCAGTACTTC,CASSMGRQETQYF,-,13,TRBJ2-5,-,TRBV19
TGTGCCAGTAGTCCCTCGAGGGCAGGGGGAAGCTCAGATACGCAGTATTTT,CASSPSRAGGSSDTQYF,-,17,TRBJ2-3,TRBD1,TRBV19
TGTGTTTCATCATTAGGGGGCGCTGGGGCCAACGTCCTGACTTTC,CVSSLGGAGANVLTF,-,15,TRBJ2-6,TRBD1,TRBV6-1
TGTGCCAGCAGCCAAGGGGCCGGGGAGCTGTTTTTT,CASSQGAGELFF,-,12,TRBJ2-2,-,TRBV7-3
TGTGCCAGCAGAGATCCAGGAGAGACCCAGTACTTC,CASRDPGETQYF,-,12,TRBJ2-5,-,TRBV7-8
TGCGCCAGCAGTCCGACAGGGGGGAATGAGCAGTTCTTC,CASSPTGGNEQFF,-,13,TRBJ2-1,TRBD1,TRBV23-1
TGCAGCGTTTGCTTGCGGGAGGGCAACAGCGACGAGCAGTACTTC,CSVCLREGNSDEQYF,-,15,TRBJ2-7,TRBD2,TRBV29-1
TGTGCCAGCAGCTTTGTGAATCAGCCCCAGCATTTT,CASSFVNQPQHF,-,12,TRBJ1-5,-,TRBV7-9
TGCAGTGCAGACACCCAAGAGACCCAGTACTTC,CSADTQETQYF,once,11,TRBJ2-5,-,TRBV20-1
TGTGCCAGCAGCTCGAGGGGTCGGGACAGGGCCACTGAAGCTTTCTTT,CASSSRGRDRATEAFF,-,16,TRBJ1-1,TRBD1,TRBV7-2
TGTGCCAGTAGTATTATTAGCGGGAGTGGGGACAATGAGCAGTTCTTC,CASSIISGSGDNEQFF,-,16,TRBJ2-1,TRBD2,TRBV19
TGTGCCAGCAGTTACCTCCAGGGGAGGGCTGAAGCTTTCTTT,CASSYLQGRAEAFF,-,14,TRBJ1-1,-,TRBV6-6
TGTGCCAGCAGCTTACAGCCGAACAATGAGCAGTTCTTC,CASSLQPNNEQFF,-,13,TRBJ2-1,-,TRBV7-3
TGTGCCAGCGGGGTCGGCGAGCAGTACTTC,CASGVGEQYF,-,10,TRBJ2-7,-,TRBV7-3
TGTGCCAGCTCCACCAGTCCGGCCAAAAACATTCAGTACTTC,CASSTSPAKNIQYF,-,14,TRBJ2-4,-,TRBV18
TGCGCCAGCAGCTTCATAGCGGGAAACACCGGGGAGCTGTTTTTT,CASSFIAGNTGELFF,-,15,TRBJ2-2,TRBD2,TRBV5-1
TGTGCCAGCAATCAAGAGACCCAGTACTTC,CASNQETQYF,-,10,TRBJ2-5,-,TRBV2
TGTGCCAGCAGCCAAGATTTCTTTTTCGGGCAGGGGCAAGCCAAAAACATTCAGTACTTC,CASSQDFFFGQGQAKNIQYF,few,20,TRBJ2-4,-,TRBV4-2
TGCGCCAGCAGCCAAGAAGCTAGCGGGAGGGCCGATACGCAGTATTTT,CASSQEASGRADTQYF,-,16,TRBJ2-3,TRBD2,TRBV4-1
TGTGCCAGCAGGCCTGACAGGGGACCCTCCTACGAGCAGTACTTC,CASRPDRGPSYEQYF,-,15,TRBJ2-7,TRBD1,TRBV6-6
TGTGCCAGCAGCTTGGACAGATTCTCCTACGAGCAGTACTTC,CASSLDRFSYEQYF,-,14,TRBJ2-7,-,TRBV11-2
TGCGCCAGCAGCTTGGGGGGTACGAACACTGAAGCTTTCTTT,CASSLGGTNTEAFF,once,14,TRBJ1-1,-,TRBV5-1
TGTGCCAGCAGCGTATTGTCTGGGAGCTCCTACAATGAGCAGTTCTTC,CASSVLSGSSYNEQFF,-,16,TRBJ2-1,-,TRBV9